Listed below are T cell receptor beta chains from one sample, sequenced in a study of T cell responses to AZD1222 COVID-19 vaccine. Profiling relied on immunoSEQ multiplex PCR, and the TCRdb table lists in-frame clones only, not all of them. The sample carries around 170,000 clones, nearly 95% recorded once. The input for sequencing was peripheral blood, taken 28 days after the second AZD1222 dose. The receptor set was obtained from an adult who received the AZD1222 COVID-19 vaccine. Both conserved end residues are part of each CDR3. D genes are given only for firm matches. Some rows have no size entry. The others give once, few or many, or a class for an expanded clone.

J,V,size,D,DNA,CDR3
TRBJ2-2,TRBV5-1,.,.,TGCGCCAGCAGTTCGCAAACAGCGTTAACCGGGGAGCTGTTTTTT,CASSSQTALTGELFF
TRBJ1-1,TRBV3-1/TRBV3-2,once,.,TGTGCCAGCAGCCAAGGTTTCGGGCAGGGAGCCACTGAAGCTTTCTTT,CASSQGFGQGATEAFF
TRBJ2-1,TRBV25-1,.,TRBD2,TGTGCCACCGGAAGCGGGGGGGCCGTCGATGAGCAGTTCTTC,CATGSGGAVDEQFF
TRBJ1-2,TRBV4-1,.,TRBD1,TGCGCCAGCAGCCATGAAGTCCCGGACAGGGGGCATGGCTACACCTTC,CASSHEVPDRGHGYTF
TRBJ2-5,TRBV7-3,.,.,TGTGCCAGCAGCCCCGCGCGGTCAGAGACCCAGTACTTC,CASSPARSETQYF
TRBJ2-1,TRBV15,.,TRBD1,TGTGCCACCAGCGGGATGGGGCGGGGCAGGGGGCTCTACAATGAGCAGTTCTTC,CATSGMGRGRGLYNEQFF
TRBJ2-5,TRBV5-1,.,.,TGCGCCAGCAGCTTGGAGGGCCAAGAGACCCAGTACTTC,CASSLEGQETQYF
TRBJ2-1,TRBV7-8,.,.,.,CASSLVGSGTGFF
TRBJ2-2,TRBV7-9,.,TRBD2,TGTGCCAGCAGCTCCCTTTGGGTAGCGGGGAACACCGGGGAGCTGTTTTTT,CASSSLWVAGNTGELFF
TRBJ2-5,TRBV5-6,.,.,TGTGCCAGCAGCTTGGCCGCAGAGACCCAGTACTTC,CASSLAAETQYF
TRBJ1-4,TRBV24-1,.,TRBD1,TGTGCCACCAGTCCAACCGGGACAGGGCAGGAAAAACTGTTTTTT,CATSPTGTGQEKLFF
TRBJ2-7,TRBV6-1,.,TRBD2,TGTGCCAGCAGTGATACTAGCGGGAGTTGGGAGCAGTACTTC,CASSDTSGSWEQYF
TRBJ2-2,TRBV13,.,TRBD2,TGTGCCAGCAGCTCAGGACTAGCGGGAGCCACCGGGGAGCTGTTTTTT,CASSSGLAGATGELFF
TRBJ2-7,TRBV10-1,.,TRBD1,TGCGCCAGCAGTGGGACAGGGACCATGCAGTACTTC,CASSGTGTMQYF
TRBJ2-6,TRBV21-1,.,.,TGTGCCAGCAGCAAAGGCCGGGACAGGGGGCCCGTGACTTTC,CASSKGRDRGPVTF
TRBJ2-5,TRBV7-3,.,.,TGTGCCAGCAGCCCCGCGGACCGCGAGACCCAGTACTTC,CASSPADRETQYF
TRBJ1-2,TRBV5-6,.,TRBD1,TGTGCCAGCAGCCACGGGACAGAAATCTATGGCTACACCTTC,CASSHGTEIYGYTF
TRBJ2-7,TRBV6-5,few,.,TGTGCCAGCAGCTCCACAGGGCTTGGGACCTACGAGCAGTACTTC,CASSSTGLGTYEQYF
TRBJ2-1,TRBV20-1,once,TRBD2,TGCAGTGCTGGTGGGACTAGCGGGGGGCCAGAGCAGTTCTTC,CSAGGTSGGPEQFF
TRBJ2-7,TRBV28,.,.,TGTGCCAGCATGGTGGGGAACTACGAGCAGTACTTC,CASMVGNYEQYF
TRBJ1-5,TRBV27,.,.,TGTGCCAGCAGTGAGGTAGGAAGCAATCAGCCCCAGCATTTT,CASSEVGSNQPQHF
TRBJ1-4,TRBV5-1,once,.,TGCGCCAGCAGCTTGGTGACAAATGAAAAACTGTTTTTT,CASSLVTNEKLFF
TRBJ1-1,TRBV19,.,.,TGTGCCAGTAGGAACAGGGCTAGGAACACTGAAGCTTTCTTT,CASRNRARNTEAFF
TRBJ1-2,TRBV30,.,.,TGTGCCTGGAGTGTTGGGGGGCAGGGCTATGGCTACACCTTC,CAWSVGGQGYGYTF
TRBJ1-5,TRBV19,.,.,TGTGCCAGTAGTATCGGACAGCTTTATAGCAATCAGCCCCAGCATTTT,CASSIGQLYSNQPQHF
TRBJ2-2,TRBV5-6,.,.,TGTGCCAGCAGCTTGGCCATCGGGGAGCTGTTTTTT,CASSLAIGELFF
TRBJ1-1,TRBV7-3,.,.,TGTGCCAGCAGCTTAACCACAGACGGCACTGAAGCTTTCTTT,CASSLTTDGTEAFF
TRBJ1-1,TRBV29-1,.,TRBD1,TGCAGCGTTGACCGGACAGGGGGTACTGAAGCTTTCTTT,CSVDRTGGTEAFF
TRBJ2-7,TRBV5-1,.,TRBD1,TGCGCCAGCAGCGCCAAAGCGGGACAGGGCTCCGAGCAGTACTTC,CASSAKAGQGSEQYF
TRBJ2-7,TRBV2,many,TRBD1,TGTGCCAGCAGCCTTAAAGGGACAGGGGGGGCCGAGCAGTACTTC,CASSLKGTGGAEQYF
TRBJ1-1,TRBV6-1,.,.,TGTGCCAGCAGTGAAGCTGGGACCTTGGGGCAGTCAAACACTGAAGCTTTCTTT,CASSEAGTLGQSNTEAFF
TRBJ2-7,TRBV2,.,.,TGTGCCAGCAGTGGTACAGGGTTTGGTCCAGGCGAGCAGTACTTC,CASSGTGFGPGEQYF
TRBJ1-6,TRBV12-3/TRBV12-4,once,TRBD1,TGTGCCAGCAGGTCGACAGGGAATTCACCCCTCCACTTT,CASRSTGNSPLHF
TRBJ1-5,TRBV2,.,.,TGTGCCAGCATAGGGCAGGGAGGTCAGCCCCAGCATTTT,CASIGQGGQPQHF
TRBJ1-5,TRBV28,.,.,TGTGCCAGCAGTGGACAACAGGGTTTTCAGCCCCAGCATTTT,CASSGQQGFQPQHF
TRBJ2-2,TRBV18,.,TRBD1,TGTGCCAGCTCACTAGGACAGGCGAACACCGGGGAGCTGTTTTTT,CASSLGQANTGELFF
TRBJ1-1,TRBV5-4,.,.,TGTGCCAGCAGCCCCAGCAGGGAGGAGAACACTGAAGCTTTCTTT,CASSPSREENTEAFF
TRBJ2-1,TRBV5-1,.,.,TGCGCCAGCAGTCCAGGGGATGGGTCCTACAATGAGCAGTTCTTC,CASSPGDGSYNEQFF
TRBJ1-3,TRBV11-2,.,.,TGTGCCAGCAGCCACAGATCGGGCAGCCTGCGCACTGGAAACACCATATATTTT,CASSHRSGSLRTGNTIYF
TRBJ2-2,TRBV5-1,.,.,TGCGCCAGCAGCTTGTTGGTCGATCCGAGGGAGCTGTTTTTT,CASSLLVDPRELFF
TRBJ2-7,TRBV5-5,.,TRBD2,TGTGCCAGCAGGCCGGGGGGCTCCTACGAGCAGTACTTC,CASRPGGSYEQYF
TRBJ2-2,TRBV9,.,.,TGTGCCAGCAGCGTAGACGTGGGGTCGAACACCGGGGAGCTGTTTTTT,CASSVDVGSNTGELFF
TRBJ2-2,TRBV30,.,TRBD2,TGTGCCTGGAGTGTACCCGAGCGGGGGGACACCGGGGAGCTGTTTTTT,CAWSVPERGDTGELFF
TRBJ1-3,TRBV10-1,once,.,TGCGCCAGCAGTGGTCTCCGACAGCCCTCTGGAAACACCATATATTTT,CASSGLRQPSGNTIYF
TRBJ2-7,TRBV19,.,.,TGTGCCAGTAGTTTGGACAGCGGAATCGAGCAGTACTTC,CASSLDSGIEQYF
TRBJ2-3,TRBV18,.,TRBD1,TGTGCCAGCTCACGGACAGGGGACACAGATACGCAGTATTTT,CASSRTGDTDTQYF
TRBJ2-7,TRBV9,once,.,TGTGCCAGCAGCGCCGAAGGGGGGCGCAGCTACGAGCAGTACTTC,CASSAEGGRSYEQYF
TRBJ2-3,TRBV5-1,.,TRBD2,TGCGCCAGCAGCTTGTCTAACGGGGGGAGGCAGGATACGCAGTATTTT,CASSLSNGGRQDTQYF
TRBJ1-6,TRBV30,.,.,TGTGCCTGGAGCCCGAGGGGGTATAATTCACCCCTCCACTTT,CAWSPRGYNSPLHF
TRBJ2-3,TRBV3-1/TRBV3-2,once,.,TGTGCCAGCAGCCCCTCTTCAGATACGCAGTATTTT,CASSPSSDTQYF
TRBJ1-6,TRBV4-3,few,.,TGCGCCAGCAGCCAAGGATCCATGGCGGGGAATTCACCCCTCCACTTT,CASSQGSMAGNSPLHF
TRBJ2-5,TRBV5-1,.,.,TGCGCCAGCAGCTTGCAGGGGAACCAAGAGACCCAGTACTTC,CASSLQGNQETQYF
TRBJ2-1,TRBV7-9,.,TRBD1,TGTGCCAGCAGCTCGGGACAGGGGAGACCTTTTTACAATGAGCAGTTCTTC,CASSSGQGRPFYNEQFF
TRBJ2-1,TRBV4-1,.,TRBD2,TGCGCCAGCAGCCAAGTGGGCGGGAGGGCCTACAATGAGCAGTTCTTC,CASSQVGGRAYNEQFF
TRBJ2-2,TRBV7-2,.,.,TGTGCCAGCAGCTTAGGGGGGAAAGGGTTGTTGGCCGGGGAGCTGTTTTTT,CASSLGGKGLLAGELFF